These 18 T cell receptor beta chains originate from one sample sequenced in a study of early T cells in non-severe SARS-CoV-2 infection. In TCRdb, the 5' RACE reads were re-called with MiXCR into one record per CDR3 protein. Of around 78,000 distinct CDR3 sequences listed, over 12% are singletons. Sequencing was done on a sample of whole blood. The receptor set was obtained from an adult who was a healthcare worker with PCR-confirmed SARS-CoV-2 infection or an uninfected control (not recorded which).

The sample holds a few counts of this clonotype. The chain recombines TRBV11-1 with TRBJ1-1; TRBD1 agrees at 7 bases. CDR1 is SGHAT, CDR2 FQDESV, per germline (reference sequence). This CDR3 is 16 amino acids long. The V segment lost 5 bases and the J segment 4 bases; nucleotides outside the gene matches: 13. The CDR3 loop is CASSPGQAAGSTEAFF. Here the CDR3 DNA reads TGTGCCAGCAGCCCAGGACAGGCCGCGGGGAGCACTGAAGCTTTCTTT.

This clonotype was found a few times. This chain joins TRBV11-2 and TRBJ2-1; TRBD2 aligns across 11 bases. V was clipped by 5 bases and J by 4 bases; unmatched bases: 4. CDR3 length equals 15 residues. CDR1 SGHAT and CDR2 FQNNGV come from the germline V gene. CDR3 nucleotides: TGTGCCAGCAGCCCGCGACTAGCGGGGTACAATGAGCAGTTCTTC. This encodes CASSPRLAGYNEQFF.

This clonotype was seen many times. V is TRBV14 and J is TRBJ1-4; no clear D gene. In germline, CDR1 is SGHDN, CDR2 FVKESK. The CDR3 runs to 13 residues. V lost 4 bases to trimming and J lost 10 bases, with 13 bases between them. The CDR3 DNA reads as TGTGCCAGCAGCCTTACCGTGGGAGGAAAACTGTTTTTT. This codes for CASSLTVGGKLFF. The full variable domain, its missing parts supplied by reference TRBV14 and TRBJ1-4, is EAGVTQFPSHSVIEKGQTVTLRCDPISGHDNLYWYRRVMGKEIKFLLHFVKESKQDESGMPNNRFLAERTGGTYSTLKVQPAELEDSGVYFCASSLTVGGKLFFGSGTQLSVL.

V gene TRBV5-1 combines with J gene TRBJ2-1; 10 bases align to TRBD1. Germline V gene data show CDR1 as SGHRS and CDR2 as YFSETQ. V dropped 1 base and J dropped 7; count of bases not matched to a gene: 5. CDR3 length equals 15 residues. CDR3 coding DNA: TGCGCCAGCAGCTTGTTGACAGGGGGCCGGAATGAGCAGTTCTTC. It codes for CASSLLTGGRNEQFF.

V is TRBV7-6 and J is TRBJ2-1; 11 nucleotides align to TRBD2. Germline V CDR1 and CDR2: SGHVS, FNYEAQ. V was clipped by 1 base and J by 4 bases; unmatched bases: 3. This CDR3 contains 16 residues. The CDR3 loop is CASSLGVAGGYNEQFF. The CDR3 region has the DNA TGTGCCAGCAGCTTAGGAGTAGCGGGAGGGTACAATGAGCAGTTCTTC.

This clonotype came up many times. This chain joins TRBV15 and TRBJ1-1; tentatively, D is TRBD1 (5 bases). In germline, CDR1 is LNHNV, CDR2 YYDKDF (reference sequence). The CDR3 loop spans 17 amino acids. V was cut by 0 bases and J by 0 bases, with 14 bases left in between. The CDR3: CATSRDPPGAVNTEAFF. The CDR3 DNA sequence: TGTGCCACCAGCAGAGATCCCCCCGGGGCCGTGAACACTGAAGCTTTCTTT.

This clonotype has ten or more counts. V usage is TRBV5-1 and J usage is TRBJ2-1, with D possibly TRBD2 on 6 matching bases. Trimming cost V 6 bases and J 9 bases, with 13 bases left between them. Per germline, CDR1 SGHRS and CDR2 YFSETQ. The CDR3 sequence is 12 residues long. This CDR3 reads CASTPQEGEQFF. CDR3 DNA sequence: TGCGCCAGCACCCCTCAGGAGGGTGAGCAGTTCTTC.

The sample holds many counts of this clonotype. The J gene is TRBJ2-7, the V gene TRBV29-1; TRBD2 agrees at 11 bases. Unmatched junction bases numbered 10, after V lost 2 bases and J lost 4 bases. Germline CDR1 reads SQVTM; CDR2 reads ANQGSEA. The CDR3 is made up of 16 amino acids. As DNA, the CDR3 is TGCAGCGTTGAATGGGCGGCTAGCGGGAGGAATTACGAGCAGTACTTC. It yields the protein CSVEWAASGRNYEQYF.

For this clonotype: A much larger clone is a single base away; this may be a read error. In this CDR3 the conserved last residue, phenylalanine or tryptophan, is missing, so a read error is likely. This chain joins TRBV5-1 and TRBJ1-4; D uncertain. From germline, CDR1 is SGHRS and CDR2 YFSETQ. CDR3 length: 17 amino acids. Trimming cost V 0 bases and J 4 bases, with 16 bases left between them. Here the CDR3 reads CASSLAGRPPDNEKLFS. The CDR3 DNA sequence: TGCGCCAGCAGCTTGGCCGGCCGTCCGCCGGATAATGAAAAACTGTTTTCT.

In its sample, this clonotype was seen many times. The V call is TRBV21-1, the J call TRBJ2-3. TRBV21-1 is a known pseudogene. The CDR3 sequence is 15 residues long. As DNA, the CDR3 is TGTGCCAGCAGCAATTCTGGGTCAGCACAAGATACGCAGTATTTT. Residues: CASSNSGSAQDTQYF.

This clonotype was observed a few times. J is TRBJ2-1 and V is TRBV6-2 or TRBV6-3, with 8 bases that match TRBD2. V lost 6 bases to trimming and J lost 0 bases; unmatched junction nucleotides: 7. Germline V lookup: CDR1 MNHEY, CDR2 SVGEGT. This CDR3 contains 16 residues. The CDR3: CASSIGRGSSYNEQFF. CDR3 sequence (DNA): TGTGCCAGCAGCATCGGGAGGGGAAGCTCCTACAATGAGCAGTTCTTC.

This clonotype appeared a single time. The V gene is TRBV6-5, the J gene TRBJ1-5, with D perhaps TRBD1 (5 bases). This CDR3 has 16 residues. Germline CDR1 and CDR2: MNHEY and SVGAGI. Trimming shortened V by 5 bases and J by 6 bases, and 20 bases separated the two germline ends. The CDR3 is CASSISPNLGRQPQHF. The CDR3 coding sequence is TGTGCCAGCAGTATTAGCCCGAATCTGGGGCGTCAGCCCCAGCATTTT.

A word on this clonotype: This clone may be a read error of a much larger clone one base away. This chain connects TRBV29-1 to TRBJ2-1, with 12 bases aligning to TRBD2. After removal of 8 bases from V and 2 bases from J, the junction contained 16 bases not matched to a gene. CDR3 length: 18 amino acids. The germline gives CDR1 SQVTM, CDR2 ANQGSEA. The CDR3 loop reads CSPRGLAGTNLPYNEQFF. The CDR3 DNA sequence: TGCAGCCCCCGGGGACTAGCGGGTACAAACCTCCCCTACAATGAGCAGTTCTTC.

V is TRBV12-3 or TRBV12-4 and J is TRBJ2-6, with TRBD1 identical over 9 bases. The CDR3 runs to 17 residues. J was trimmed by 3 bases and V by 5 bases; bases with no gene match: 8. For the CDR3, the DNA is TGTGCCAGCAGTCTCGGACAGGGGTGGGATGGGGCCAACGTCCTGACTTTC. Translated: CASSLGQGWDGANVLTF.

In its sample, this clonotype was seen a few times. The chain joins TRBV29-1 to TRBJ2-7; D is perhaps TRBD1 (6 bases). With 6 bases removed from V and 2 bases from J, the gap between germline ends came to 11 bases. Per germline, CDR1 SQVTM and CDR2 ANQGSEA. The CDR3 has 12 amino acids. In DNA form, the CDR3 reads TGCAGCGTCCGGGACACTACCTACGAGCAGTACTTC. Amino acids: CSVRDTTYEQYF.

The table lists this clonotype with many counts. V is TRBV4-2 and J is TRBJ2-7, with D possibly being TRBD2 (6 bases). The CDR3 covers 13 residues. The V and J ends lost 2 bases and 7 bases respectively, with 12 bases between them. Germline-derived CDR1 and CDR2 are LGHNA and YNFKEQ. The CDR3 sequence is CASSQPGGEEQYF. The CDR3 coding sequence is TGTGCCAGCAGCCAACCCGGGGGTGAGGAGCAGTACTTC.

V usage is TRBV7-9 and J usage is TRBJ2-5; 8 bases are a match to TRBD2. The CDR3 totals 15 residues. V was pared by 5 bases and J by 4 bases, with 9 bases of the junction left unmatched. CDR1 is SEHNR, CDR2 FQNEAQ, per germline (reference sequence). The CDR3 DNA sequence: TGTGCCAGCAGCGCCTCCCTAGCGGGTGGAGAGACCCAGTACTTC. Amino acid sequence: CASSASLAGGETQYF.

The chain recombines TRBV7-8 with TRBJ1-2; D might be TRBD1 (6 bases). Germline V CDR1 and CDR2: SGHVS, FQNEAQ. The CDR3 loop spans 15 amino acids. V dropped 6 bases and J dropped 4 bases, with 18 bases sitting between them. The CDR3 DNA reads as TGTGCCAGCAGTCCCGGGGAGGGGGATTTCTATGGCTACACCTTC. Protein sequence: CASSPGEGDFYGYTF.